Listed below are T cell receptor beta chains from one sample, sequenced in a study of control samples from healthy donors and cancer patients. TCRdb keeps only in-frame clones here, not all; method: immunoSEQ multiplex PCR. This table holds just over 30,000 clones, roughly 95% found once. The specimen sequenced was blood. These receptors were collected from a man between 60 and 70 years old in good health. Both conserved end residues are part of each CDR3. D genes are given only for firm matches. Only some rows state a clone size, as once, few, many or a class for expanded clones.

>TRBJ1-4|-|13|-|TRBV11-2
TGTGCCAGCAGCTCGACGGGAGGTGAAAAACTGTTTTTT
CASSSTGGEKLFF
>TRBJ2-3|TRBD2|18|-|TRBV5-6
TGTGCCAGCAGTAAGGGACCTAGCGGGAGTACCTACACAGATACGCAGTATTTT
CASSKGPSGSTYTDTQYF
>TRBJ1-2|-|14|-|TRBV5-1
TGCGCCAGCAGCCCCTCACAGACTAACTATGGCTACACCTTC
CASSPSQTNYGYTF
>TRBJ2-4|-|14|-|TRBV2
TGTGCCAGCAGTGACCCCGGACATAAAAACATTCAGTACTTC
CASSDPGHKNIQYF
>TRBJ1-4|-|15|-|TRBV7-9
TGTGCCAGCAGCCCCGGGGTTACAACTAATGAAAAACTGTTTTTT
CASSPGVTTNEKLFF
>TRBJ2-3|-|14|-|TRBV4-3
TGCGCCAGCAGCCAATTTTTACAGGGAGATACGCAGTATTTT
CASSQFLQGDTQYF
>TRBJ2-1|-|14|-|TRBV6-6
TGTGCCAGCAAAGGGGGGGGGATCTACAATGAGCAGTTCTTC
CASKGGGIYNEQFF
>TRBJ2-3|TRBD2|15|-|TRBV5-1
TGCGCCAGCAGCTCTACCGGGGGGGCCACAGATACGCAGTATTTT
CASSSTGGATDTQYF
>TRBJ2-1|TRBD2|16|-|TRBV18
TGTGCCAGCTCAGGTTTGGGGGGGAGCTCCTACAATGAGCAGTTCTTC
CASSGLGGSSYNEQFF
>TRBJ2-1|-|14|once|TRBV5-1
TGCGCCAGCAGCTTGGGGGGGCCTTACAATGAGCAGTTCTTC
CASSLGGPYNEQFF
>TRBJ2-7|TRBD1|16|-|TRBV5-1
TGCGCCCGCAGCGCCGACAGGGGGGGGAGTCTTGGGGAGCAGTACTTC
CARSADRGGSLGEQYF
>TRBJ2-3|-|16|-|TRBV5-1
TGCGCCAGCAGCCCCTGGAGAGCGGACGGCACAGATACGCAGTATTTT
CASSPWRADGTDTQYF
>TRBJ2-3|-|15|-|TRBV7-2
TGTGCCAGCAGCTTAGTTCGTTCGGCCTGGGATACGCAGTATTTT
CASSLVRSAWDTQYF
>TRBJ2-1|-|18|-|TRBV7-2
TGTGCCAGCAGCTTACCCTCCGGACAACCTAGCTCCTACAATGAGCAGTTCTTC
CASSLPSGQPSSYNEQFF
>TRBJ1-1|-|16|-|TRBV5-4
TGTGCCAGCACCCCTAGACTCAGCGGGCGGGACACTGAAGCTTTCTTT
CASTPRLSGRDTEAFF
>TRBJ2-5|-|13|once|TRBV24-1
TGTGCCACCAAACGTGGGCCGGGGGAGACCCAGTACTTC
CATKRGPGETQYF
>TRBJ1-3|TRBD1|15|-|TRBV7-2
TGTGCCAGCAGCTTATGGACAGGCTCTGGAAACACCATATATTTT
CASSLWTGSGNTIYF
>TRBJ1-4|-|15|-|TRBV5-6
TGTGCCAGCAGCTTCGGAGGGTGGACTAATGAAAAACTGTTTTTT
CASSFGGWTNEKLFF
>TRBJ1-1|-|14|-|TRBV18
TGTGCCAGCTCACCATCAGGGGTGGGCACTGAAGCTTTCTTT
CASSPSGVGTEAFF
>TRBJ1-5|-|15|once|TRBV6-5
TGTGCCAGCAGACCCATTCCGGGCAAACATCAGCCCCAGCATTTT
CASRPIPGKHQPQHF
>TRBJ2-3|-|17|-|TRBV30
TGTGCCTGGATTTCTGGGGGACACCTAACTAGCACAGATACGCAGTATTTT
CAWISGGHLTSTDTQYF
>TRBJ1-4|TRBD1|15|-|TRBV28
TGTGCCAGCAGTTCCTTCGGGACAGGGTCTGAAAAACTGTTTTTT
CASSSFGTGSEKLFF
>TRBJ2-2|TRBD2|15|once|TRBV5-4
TGTGCCAGCAGCTTAGCCGGGACTAGCGCCGGGGAGCTGTTTTTT
CASSLAGTSAGELFF
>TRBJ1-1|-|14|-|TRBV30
TGTGCCTGGAGAGGGGGGGCAGAGAACACTGAAGCTTTCTTT
CAWRGGAENTEAFF
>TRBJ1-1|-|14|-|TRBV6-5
TGTGCCAGCAGCCCCTACGTCCGCAGAGATGAAGCTTTCTTT
CASSPYVRRDEAFF
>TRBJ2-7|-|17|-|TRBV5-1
TGCGCCAGCAGCTTGGACGAGCGGCGGGGGCCCTCCTACGAGCAGTACTTC
CASSLDERRGPSYEQYF
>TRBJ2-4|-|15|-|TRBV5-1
TGCGCCAGCAGCTTGATCGGGGGGCAGGAAAACATTCAGTACTTC
CASSLIGGQENIQYF
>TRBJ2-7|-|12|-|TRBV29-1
TGCAGCGTTCAGGGGATGGGTTCCGAGCAGTACTTC
CSVQGMGSEQYF
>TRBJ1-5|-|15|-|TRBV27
TGTGCCAGCAGTTTCTCACTTGGAGGCAATCAGCCCCAGCATTTT
CASSFSLGGNQPQHF
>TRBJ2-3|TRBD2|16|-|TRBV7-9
TGTGCCAGCAGCTCCGTGACTAGCGGAACTCCTGGTACGCAGTATTTT
CASSSVTSGTPGTQYF
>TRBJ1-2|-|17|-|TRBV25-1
TGTGCCAGCAGTGAATCCGCTCTCCCAGGGGAAGGCTCGGGCTACACCTTC
CASSESALPGEGSGYTF
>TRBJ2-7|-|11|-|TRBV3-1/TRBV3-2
TGTGCCAGCAGCCAAGCTTTCGAGCAGTACTTC
CASSQAFEQYF